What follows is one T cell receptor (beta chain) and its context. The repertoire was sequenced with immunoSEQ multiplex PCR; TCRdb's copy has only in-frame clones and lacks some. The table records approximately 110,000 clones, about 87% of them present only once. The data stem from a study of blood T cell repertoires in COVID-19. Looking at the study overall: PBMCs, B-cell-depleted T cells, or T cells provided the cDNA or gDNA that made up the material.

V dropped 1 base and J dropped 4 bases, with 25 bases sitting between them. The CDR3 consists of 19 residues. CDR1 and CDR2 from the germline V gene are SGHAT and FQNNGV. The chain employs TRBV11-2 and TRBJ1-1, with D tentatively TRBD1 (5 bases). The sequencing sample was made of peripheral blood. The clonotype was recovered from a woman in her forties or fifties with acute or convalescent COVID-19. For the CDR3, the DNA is TGTGCCAGCAGCTTAGCGGTCGGAGGGGCAGGGCGAGTTGGCACTGAAGCTTTCTTT. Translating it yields CASSLAVGGAGRVGTEAFF. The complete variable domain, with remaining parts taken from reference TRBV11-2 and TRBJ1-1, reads EAGVAQSPRYKIIEKRQSVAFWCNPISGHATLYWYQQILGQGPKLLIQFQNNGVVDDSQLPKDRFSAERLKGVDSTLKIQPAKLEDSAVYLCASSLAVGGAGRVGTEAFFGQGTRLTVV.